One T cell receptor (beta chain) is described in this entry. Trimming removed 4 bases from V and 11 bases from J; junction bases left unmatched: 10. The CDR3 is 15 amino acids. CDR1 ENHRY and CDR2 SYGVKD come from the germline V gene. In the study's own analysis: Quantification of nucleated cells was approximated via reference gene primer amplification. The protocol was immunoSEQ multiplex PCR, while the TCRdb copy is restricted to in-frame clones and leaves out a portion. D and trimming come from the DNA, and the V and J calls and clone size come from that table. Of 72,000 or so clones in the sample, roughly 86% were seen once. This sample is drawn from a study of blood T cell repertoires in COVID-19. At the level of the study: Samples representing acute and convalescent COVID-19 were sourced from the United States, Italy and Spain. PBMCs, B-cell-depleted T cells, or T cells provided the cDNA or gDNA that made up the material.

The chain joins TRBV10-3 to TRBJ1-6, with 8 nucleotides matching TRBD1. This clonotype originated in a woman aged 55-75 years with acute or convalescent COVID-19. Material for sequencing was peripheral blood. The CDR3 spells CAISGADRVGTPLHF. The CDR3 nucleotides read TGTGCCATCAGTGGAGCGGACAGGGTAGGGACACCCCTCCACTTT.